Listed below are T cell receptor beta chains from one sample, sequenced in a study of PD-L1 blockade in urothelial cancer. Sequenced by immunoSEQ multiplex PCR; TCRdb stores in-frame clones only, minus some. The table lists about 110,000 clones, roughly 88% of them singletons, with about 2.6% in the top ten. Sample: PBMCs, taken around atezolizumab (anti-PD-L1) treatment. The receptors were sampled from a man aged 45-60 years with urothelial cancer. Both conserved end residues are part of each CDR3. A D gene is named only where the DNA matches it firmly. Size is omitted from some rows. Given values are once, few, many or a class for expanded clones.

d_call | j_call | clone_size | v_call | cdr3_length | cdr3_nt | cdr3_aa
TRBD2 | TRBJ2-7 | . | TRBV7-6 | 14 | TGTGCCAGCAGCTATACGACTAGCGGGAACGAGCAGTACTTC | CASSYTTSGNEQYF
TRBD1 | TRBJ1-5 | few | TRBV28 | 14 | TGTGCCAGCAGTTACGGGACAGGACGTCAGCCCCAGCATTTT | CASSYGTGRQPQHF
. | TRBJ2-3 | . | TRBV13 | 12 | TGTGCCAGCAGGGCAAGCACAGATACGCAGTATTTT | CASRASTDTQYF
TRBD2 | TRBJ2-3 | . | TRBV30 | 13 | TGTGCCTGGAGTGTAGCGGGAACTGATACGCAGTATTTT | CAWSVAGTDTQYF
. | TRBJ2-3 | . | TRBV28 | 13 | TGTGCCAGCAGACCTGGGACTGTCGATACGCAGTATTTT | CASRPGTVDTQYF
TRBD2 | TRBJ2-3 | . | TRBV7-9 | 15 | TGTGCCAGCAGCTTAACGGGGGGTAGCACAGATACGCAGTATTTT | CASSLTGGSTDTQYF
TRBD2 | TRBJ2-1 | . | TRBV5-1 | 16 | TGCGCCAGCAGCAGGAGACTAGCGGCCTCACGGGATGAGCAGTTCTTC | CASSRRLAASRDEQFF
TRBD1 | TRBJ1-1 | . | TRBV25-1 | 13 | TGTGCCAGCATTGACAGGGGGAGGACTGAAGCTTTCTTT | CASIDRGRTEAFF
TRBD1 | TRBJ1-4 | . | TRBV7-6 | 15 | TGTGCCAGCAGCCCAGACACAGGGGGGAGAGAAAAACTGTTTTTT | CASSPDTGGREKLFF
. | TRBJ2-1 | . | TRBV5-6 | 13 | TGTGCCAGCAGCTCCGGGTTCGGGTCCGGGCAGTTCTTC | CASSSGFGSGQFF
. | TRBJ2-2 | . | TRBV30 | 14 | TGTGCCTGGAGTGCCCTCCCGAACACCGGGGAGCTGTTTTTT | CAWSALPNTGELFF
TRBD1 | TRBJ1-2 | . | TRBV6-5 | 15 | TGTGCCAGCAGTTACGACCTGACAGGGAACTATGGCTACACCTTC | CASSYDLTGNYGYTF
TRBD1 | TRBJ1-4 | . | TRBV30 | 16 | TGTGCCTGGAGTAACTCCGGGACAGCCAAAAATGAAAAACTGTTTTTT | CAWSNSGTAKNEKLFF
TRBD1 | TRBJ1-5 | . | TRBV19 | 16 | TGTGCCAGTAGCCAACCGGGACAGGAAACAGGGCAGCCCCAGCATTTT | CASSQPGQETGQPQHF
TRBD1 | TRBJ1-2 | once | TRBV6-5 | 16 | TGTGCCAGCACTTTCTCTGGACAGGGGGCAGGCTATGGCTACACCTTC | CASTFSGQGAGYGYTF
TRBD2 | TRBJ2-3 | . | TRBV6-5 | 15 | TGTGCCAGCACCGGCGCGGTAGCGGGAACAGATACGCAGTATTTT | CASTGAVAGTDTQYF
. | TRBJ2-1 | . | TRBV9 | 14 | TGTGCCAGCAGCGTAGGCAGTTCCTACAATGAGCAGTTCTTC | CASSVGSSYNEQFF